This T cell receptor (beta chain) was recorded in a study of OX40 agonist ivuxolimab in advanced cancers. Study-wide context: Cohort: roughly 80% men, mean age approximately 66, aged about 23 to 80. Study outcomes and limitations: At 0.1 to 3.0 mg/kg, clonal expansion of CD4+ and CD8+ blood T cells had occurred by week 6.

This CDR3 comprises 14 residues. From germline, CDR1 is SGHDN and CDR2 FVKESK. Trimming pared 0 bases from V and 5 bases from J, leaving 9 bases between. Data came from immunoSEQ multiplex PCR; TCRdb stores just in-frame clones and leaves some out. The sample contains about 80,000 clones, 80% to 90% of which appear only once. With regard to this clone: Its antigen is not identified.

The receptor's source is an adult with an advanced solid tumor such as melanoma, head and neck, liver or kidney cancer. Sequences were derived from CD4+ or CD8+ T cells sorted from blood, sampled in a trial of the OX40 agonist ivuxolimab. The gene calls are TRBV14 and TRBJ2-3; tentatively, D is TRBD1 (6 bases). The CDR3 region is CASSQDLGGDTQYF. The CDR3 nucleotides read TGTGCCAGCAGCCAAGATCTAGGGGGAGATACGCAGTATTTT.